This paragraph covers one T cell receptor (beta chain) sequence. Antigen: not known. Next came a second PCR, run for about 7 to 12 cycles, which used a sample-barcoded 5' primer along with a J-beta primer mix. MiXCR was run by TCRdb on the 5' RACE reads, yielding one entry per CDR3 protein. The sample lists over 1,500,000 distinct CDR3 sequences; 49% were seen once. The sample is drawn from a study of blood T cells in healthy people across ages. Overall study findings and caveats: Age brought a roughly linear fall in TCR beta diversity measured per million T cells. Unknown donor CMV status possibly confounded expanded clonotype changes. Donors of long life had a larger count of naive CD4+ cells and greater diversity than aged donors. As naive T cell percentage varied, TCR beta diversity correlated strongly with it.

From germline, CDR1 is DFQATT and CDR2 SNEGSKA (reference sequence). The CDR3 has 16 residues. J gave up 2 bases and V 3 bases, and 7 bases lay outside the gene matches. The rearrangement joins TRBV20-1 to TRBJ2-1; TRBD2 agrees at 10 bases. The sample was blood. The origin of this receptor is a woman aged 40 to 49 in good health. In DNA form, the CDR3 reads TGCAGTGCTAGGGCTAGACTAGCGGGCCCCTACAATGAGCAGTTCTTC. Translation: CSARARLAGPYNEQFF.